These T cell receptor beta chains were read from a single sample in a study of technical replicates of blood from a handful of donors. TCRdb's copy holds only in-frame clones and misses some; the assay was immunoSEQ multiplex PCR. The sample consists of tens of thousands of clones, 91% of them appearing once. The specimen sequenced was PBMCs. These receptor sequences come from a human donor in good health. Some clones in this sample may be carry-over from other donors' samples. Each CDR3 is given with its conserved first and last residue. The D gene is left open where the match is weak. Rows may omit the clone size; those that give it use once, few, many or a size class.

CDR3: CASSIVKGAPTGELFF
DNA: TGTGCCAGTAGTATAGTGAAGGGGGCGCCCACCGGGGAGCTGTTTTTT
size: .
V: TRBV19
D: TRBD1
J: TRBJ2-2

CDR3: CASSPEASGRVQYF
DNA: TGTGCCAGCTCACCGGAGGCTAGCGGGAGAGTCCAGTACTTC
size: .
V: TRBV18
D: TRBD2
J: TRBJ2-5

CDR3: CASSSGQGFYEQYF
DNA: TGTGCCAGCAGCTCGGGACAGGGGTTCTACGAGCAGTACTTC
size: .
V: TRBV5-6
D: TRBD1
J: TRBJ2-7

CDR3: CASHLAYSTDTQYF
DNA: TGTGCCAGCCACCTAGCGTATAGCACAGATACGCAGTATTTT
size: .
V: TRBV18
D: .
J: TRBJ2-3

CDR3: CASSYSRVRDYEQYF
DNA: TGTGCCAGCAGTTACTCGAGGGTCCGAGACTACGAGCAGTACTTC
size: .
V: TRBV6-5
D: .
J: TRBJ2-7

CDR3: CASSYTGGSSYNEQFF
DNA: TGTGCCAGCTCCTATACGGGGGGGAGCTCCTACAATGAGCAGTTCTTC
size: .
V: TRBV18
D: TRBD2
J: TRBJ2-1

CDR3: CASRSGRSTGELFF
DNA: TGCGCCAGCAGGTCGGGGAGGAGCACCGGGGAGCTGTTTTTT
size: .
V: TRBV5-1
D: .
J: TRBJ2-2

CDR3: CAWSFPSYITGTSGRVSYNEQFF
DNA: TGTGCCTGGAGTTTTCCGTCCTACATTACCGGGACTAGCGGGAGGGTCTCCTACAATGAGCAGTTCTTC
size: .
V: TRBV30
D: TRBD2
J: TRBJ2-1

CDR3: CASSSVGTKFYEQYF
DNA: TGCGCCAGCAGCTCAGTCGGGACTAAATTCTACGAGCAGTACTTC
size: .
V: TRBV5-1
D: TRBD2
J: TRBJ2-7

CDR3: CASTYRAGGMKTQYF
DNA: TGTGCCAGCACCTATAGGGCGGGGGGTATGAAGACCCAGTACTTC
size: once
V: TRBV6-5
D: TRBD2
J: TRBJ2-5

CDR3: CASSRQGLGTEAFF
DNA: TGTGCCAGCAGTCGACAGGGGTTAGGCACTGAAGCTTTCTTT
size: once
V: TRBV28
D: TRBD1
J: TRBJ1-1

CDR3: CASSSILAGQYNEQFF
DNA: TGCGCCAGCAGCTCGATACTAGCGGGCCAATACAATGAGCAGTTCTTC
size: .
V: TRBV5-1
D: TRBD2
J: TRBJ2-1

CDR3: CASSSDDRDYNEQFF
DNA: TGTGCCAGCAGCTCCGACGACAGGGATTACAATGAGCAGTTCTTC
size: .
V: TRBV7-9
D: TRBD1
J: TRBJ2-1

CDR3: CASSFEVDSEAFF
DNA: TGTGCCAGCAGCTTTGAGGTGGACTCTGAAGCTTTCTTT
size: .
V: TRBV7-3
D: .
J: TRBJ1-1

CDR3: CASSRGQGETEAFF
DNA: TGTGCCAGCTCACGGGGACAGGGTGAGACTGAAGCTTTCTTT
size: .
V: TRBV18
D: TRBD1
J: TRBJ1-1

CDR3: CASSPLGADTQYF
DNA: TGTGCCAGCAGCCCGCTAGGCGCAGATACGCAGTATTTT
size: few
V: TRBV5-4
D: .
J: TRBJ2-3

CDR3: CASSLAAGQGAYEQYF
DNA: TGTGCCAGCAGCTTAGCGGCGGGGCAGGGGGCTTACGAGCAGTACTTC
size: .
V: TRBV7-2
D: TRBD1
J: TRBJ2-7

CDR3: CASSLPGQGTNTEAFF
DNA: TGTGCCAGCAGCTTACCGGGACAGGGAACGAACACTGAAGCTTTCTTT
size: .
V: TRBV5-4
D: TRBD1
J: TRBJ1-1

CDR3: CASSPNHGTSGGEQYF
DNA: TGTGCCAGCAGCCCTAACCACGGGACTAGCGGGGGCGAGCAGTACTTC
size: .
V: TRBV9
D: TRBD2
J: TRBJ2-7

CDR3: CASSLPTDNQPQHF
DNA: TGTGCCAGCAGCTTACCCACAGACAATCAGCCCCAGCATTTT
size: .
V: TRBV7-9
D: .
J: TRBJ1-5

CDR3: CASRQGSRTYEQYF
DNA: TGTGCCAGCAGACAGGGCTCGAGGACCTACGAGCAGTACTTC
size: .
V: TRBV6-5
D: .
J: TRBJ2-7

CDR3: CASSLSDTEAFF
DNA: TGTGCCAGCAGCTTATCGGACACTGAAGCTTTCTTT
size: once
V: TRBV7-9
D: .
J: TRBJ1-1

CDR3: CASRLSREEKLFF
DNA: TGTGCCAGCAGGCTGTCTCGCGAAGAAAAACTGTTTTTT
size: .
V: TRBV25-1
D: .
J: TRBJ1-4

CDR3: CASSVDAGAQAGANVLTF
DNA: TGTGCCAGCAGCGTAGATGCAGGGGCTCAGGCTGGGGCCAACGTCCTGACTTTC
size: .
V: TRBV9
D: .
J: TRBJ2-6

CDR3: CASSLRGADNSPLHF
DNA: TGTGCCAGCAGCTTAAGAGGTGCCGATAATTCACCCCTCCACTTT
size: .
V: TRBV7-8
D: .
J: TRBJ1-6

CDR3: CASRLSGGTGELFF
DNA: TGTGCCAGCAGATTATCGGGGGGGACCGGGGAGCTGTTTTTT
size: once
V: TRBV5-6
D: TRBD2
J: TRBJ2-2

CDR3: CASSKAGEIYEQYF
DNA: TGTGCCAGCAGCAAAGCCGGGGAAATCTACGAGCAGTACTTC
size: .
V: TRBV21-1
D: .
J: TRBJ2-7

CDR3: CASSLVSGSIYEQFF
DNA: TGTGCCAGCAGCTTAGTTAGCGGGAGTATTTATGAGCAGTTCTTC
size: .
V: TRBV7-8
D: TRBD2
J: TRBJ2-1

CDR3: CASSPQGAAGNTIYF
DNA: TGTGCCAGCTCCCCACAGGGGGCGGCCGGAAACACCATATATTTT
size: .
V: TRBV18
D: TRBD1
J: TRBJ1-3

CDR3: CASSTDRGPGANVLTF
DNA: TGTGCCAGCAGCACGGACAGGGGGCCTGGGGCCAACGTCCTGACTTTC
size: once
V: TRBV7-8
D: TRBD1
J: TRBJ2-6

CDR3: CASSPTVQGYEQYF
DNA: TGTGCCAGCTCACCGACCGTCCAGGGCTACGAGCAGTACTTC
size: .
V: TRBV18
D: .
J: TRBJ2-7

CDR3: CASSLGSTAGGETQYF
DNA: TGTGCCAGCAGCCTGGGATCGACAGCGGGTGGAGAGACCCAGTACTTC
size: .
V: TRBV7-2
D: .
J: TRBJ2-5

CDR3: CATGRTGDGANVLTF
DNA: TGTGCCACCGGGAGGACAGGGGATGGGGCCAACGTCCTGACTTTC
size: many
V: TRBV6-1
D: TRBD1
J: TRBJ2-6

CDR3: CASGSKTGTSGRDTQYF
DNA: TGTGCTAGTGGTTCAAAGACCGGGACTAGCGGGAGAGATACGCAGTATTTT
size: .
V: TRBV12-5
D: TRBD2
J: TRBJ2-3

CDR3: CASGTGEQNTEAFF
DNA: TGCGCCAGCGGGACAGGGGAGCAGAACACTGAAGCTTTCTTT
size: once
V: TRBV5-1
D: TRBD1
J: TRBJ1-1

CDR3: CATSRQFTGGTEAFF
DNA: TGTGCCACCAGCAGACAATTCACAGGGGGCACTGAAGCTTTCTTT
size: .
V: TRBV15
D: TRBD1
J: TRBJ1-1

CDR3: CASRGPEFGANVLTF
DNA: TGTGCCTCCCGTGGTCCGGAGTTTGGGGCCAACGTCCTGACTTTC
size: .
V: TRBV27
D: .
J: TRBJ2-6

CDR3: CASKPLPGANVLTF
DNA: TGTGCCAGTAAGCCTCTTCCTGGGGCCAACGTCCTGACTTTC
size: .
V: TRBV19
D: .
J: TRBJ2-6

CDR3: CASWTGASQDTQYF
DNA: TGTGCCAGTTGGACAGGGGCATCACAGGATACGCAGTATTTT
size: .
V: TRBV18
D: TRBD1
J: TRBJ2-3

CDR3: CASSLAVGTSGRAEETQYF
DNA: TGTGCCAGCAGCTTGGCTGTGGGGACTAGCGGGAGGGCCGAGGAGACCCAGTACTTC
size: .
V: TRBV5-6
D: TRBD2
J: TRBJ2-5

CDR3: CASSAGGPLGRNIQYF
DNA: TGTGCCAGCAGTGCCGGGGGACCGCTGGGGAGAAACATTCAGTACTTC
size: .
V: TRBV2
D: .
J: TRBJ2-4

CDR3: CASSQGGQPPGEQYF
DNA: TGTGCCAGCAGCCAAGGAGGACAGCCCCCGGGCGAGCAGTACTTC
size: .
V: TRBV4-2
D: .
J: TRBJ2-7

CDR3: CASSVGAGRAMETQYF
DNA: TGTGCCAGCAGCGTAGGAGCAGGGAGGGCTATGGAGACCCAGTACTTC
size: .
V: TRBV9
D: TRBD2
J: TRBJ2-5

CDR3: CAWSGGLAGPPTWYQETQYF
DNA: TGTGCCTGGAGCGGGGGACTAGCGGGACCTCCCACCTGGTACCAAGAGACCCAGTACTTC
size: .
V: TRBV30
D: TRBD2
J: TRBJ2-5

CDR3: CASTMEGRFQPQHF
DNA: TGTGCCAGTACCATGGAGGGACGGTTTCAGCCCCAGCATTTT
size: .
V: TRBV19
D: .
J: TRBJ1-5

CDR3: CASSPGTSGIRDTQYF
DNA: TGTGCCAGCAGCCCCGGCACTAGCGGGATTCGGGATACGCAGTATTTT
size: .
V: TRBV7-3
D: TRBD2
J: TRBJ2-3

CDR3: CASSSTRGAGEFPDTQYF
DNA: TGTGCCAGCAGCTCCACAAGGGGGGCGGGAGAGTTCCCAGATACGCAGTATTTT
size: .
V: TRBV13
D: .
J: TRBJ2-3

CDR3: CASSYLAGVSTVF
DNA: TGTGCCAGCAGTTACCTAGCGGGGGTTAGTACGGTCTTC
size: once
V: TRBV6-6
D: TRBD2
J: TRBJ2-1

CDR3: CASSSGHTTDTQYF
DNA: TGTGCCAGCAGCTCGGGACATACCACAGATACGCAGTATTTT
size: .
V: TRBV7-2
D: .
J: TRBJ2-3